This is a list of T cell receptor beta chains from one sample in a study of vaccination and CD4 T cells after COVID-19. TCRdb processed the PCR reads anew with MiXCR; each CDR3 protein has one entry. The sample includes under 10,000 distinct CDR3 sequences, under 60% of them seen just once. These TCRs are of unknown antigen specificity. Input material: CD4+ T cells from blood, cultured in vitro. The receptors originated from a human donor in good health. CDR3s include the opening cysteine and the closing phenylalanine or tryptophan. Each record gives: V gene, D gene, J gene, CDR3 protein. The D gene is left open where the match is weak.

V: TRBV12-3/TRBV12-4; D: TRBD2; J: TRBJ2-5; CDR3: CASSLGSGSIQETQYF
V: TRBV7-9; D: -; J: TRBJ1-5; CDR3: CASSLDGWLNQPQHF
V: TRBV11-2; D: TRBD2; J: TRBJ2-4; CDR3: CASSSLTSGGTAKNIQYF
V: TRBV30; D: TRBD1; J: TRBJ1-2; CDR3: CAWATGDGCGYTF
V: TRBV5-1; D: -; J: TRBJ1-1; CDR3: CASSPAGAGDTEAFF
V: TRBV5-1; D: -; J: TRBJ1-1; CDR3: CASSLARGGLDTEAFF
V: TRBV15; D: -; J: TRBJ2-3; CDR3: CATSRPGAADTQYF
V: TRBV27; D: TRBD1; J: TRBJ1-1; CDR3: CASRYGTGGLETEAFF
V: TRBV3-1; D: TRBD1; J: TRBJ1-3; CDR3: CASSQRTGVNTIYF
V: TRBV2; D: TRBD1; J: TRBJ2-7; CDR3: CASSDTGVSYEQYF
V: TRBV6-5; D: TRBD1; J: TRBJ2-1; CDR3: CASSYSRGQACEQFF
V: TRBV11-2; D: TRBD1; J: TRBJ2-6; CDR3: CASSSGQGRSGANVLTF
V: TRBV4-3; D: -; J: TRBJ2-7; CDR3: CASSQDISYEQYF
V: TRBV29-1; D: -; J: TRBJ1-1; CDR3: CSVAILGANEAFF
V: TRBV18; D: -; J: TRBJ1-4; CDR3: CASSPYDGTTNEKLFF